Sequencing of this T cell receptor beta chain was carried out in a study of cytomegalovirus exposure and HLA in healthy donors. Study at large: Drawn from HLA-typed donors, 80 million to 100 million unique TCRs were held in an early data release.

Germline CDR1 is LGHNA and CDR2 is YNFKEQ. The CDR3 length is 16 residues. J was trimmed by 2 bases and V by 5 bases; bases with no gene match: 5. PCR primers comprised 60 Vbeta and 13 Jbeta primers. Measured with immunoSEQ multiplex PCR; TCRdb has only the in-frame clones, and not every one. The table shows more than 100,000 clones, with more than 60% occurring only once. Input material: PBMCs. This clonotype was obtained from a woman aged 40-49 years in good health and CMV-seronegative. V usage is TRBV4-2 and J usage is TRBJ2-3, with 12 bases identical to TRBD2. In nucleotides, the CDR3 is TGTGCCAGCAGCTTAGGACTAGCGGGGTCCACAGATACGCAGTATTTT. It codes for CASSLGLAGSTDTQYF.